This T cell receptor beta chain was identified during a study of identical twins. Study results and limitations: Twins showed weaker excess sharing in their beta out-of-frame sequences. The study drew conclusions from cross-sectional statistical analysis, not from following the same donors. The models systematically underestimated how much out-of-frame TCR alpha was shared in monozygotic twins. Within cord blood, abundant beta clonotypes carried fewer insertions, but memory repertoires showed no such trend.

This clonotype was recorded at least ten times. Its antigen remains unidentified. The V and J ends lost 3 bases and 2 bases, in that order; junction bases with no gene match: 6. This CDR3 has 15 residues. Per germline, CDR1 LGHDT and CDR2 YNNKEL (reference sequence). A single record per CDR3 protein comes from TCRdb applying MiXCR to the 5' RACE reads. The sample holds 220,000 or so distinct CDR3 sequences, roughly 7% seen once. This sample also appeared in a second study, on yellow fever vaccine responses in identical twins.

The V call is TRBV3-1, the J call TRBJ1-1, with 7 bases lining up with TRBD1. Sequencing input: memory (CD45RO+) T cells sorted from blood. The receptor was isolated from a woman aged 18-29 years in good health. Here the CDR3 DNA reads TGTGCCAGCAGCCAGGTGGGACAGATTAACACTGAAGCTTTCTTT. It is translated as CASSQVGQINTEAFF. Complete variable domain (other parts from reference TRBV3-1 and TRBJ1-1): DTAVSQTPKYLVTQMGNDKSIKCEQNLGHDTMYWYKQDSKKFLKIMFSYNNKELIINETVPNRFSPKSPDKAHLNLHINSLELGDSAVYFCASSQVGQINTEAFFGQGTRLTVV.